This T cell receptor (beta chain) was retrieved from a study of T cells in Graves' hyperthyroidism and ophthalmopathy. There are 15 residues in the CDR3. V was shortened by 5 bases and J by 2 bases, with 17 bases between the two germline ends. Looked up from germline, CDR1 is DFQATT and CDR2 is SNEGSKA (reference sequence). This clonotype showed up just a few times. The source of the PBMCs was 8 to 10 ml of fresh peripheral blood. The investigators amplified TCR beta CDR3 regions from RNA transcripts. During a first-round RT-PCR of the TCR CDR3, the HTBI primer set was used. Using its own MiXCR run on the multiplex PCR reads, TCRdb lists one record per CDR3 protein. This table holds approximately 330,000 distinct CDR3 sequences, about 18% found once.

Sequencing used blood. The V call is TRBV20-1, the J call TRBJ2-3, with a weak D call TRBD2 (5 bases). This TCR was sampled from a woman in her forties or fifties with Graves' hyperthyroidism. The CDR3 DNA reads TGCAGTGCTGTTACGGCCCCGGACTCCACAGATACGCAGTATTTT. Translated, it gives CSAVTAPDSTDTQYF.